This entry lists 17 T cell receptor beta chains sequenced from one sample in a study of Ad26.COV2.S vaccination and SARS-CoV-2 variants. Data came from immunoSEQ multiplex PCR; TCRdb stores just in-frame clones and leaves some out. Seen here are almost 400,000 clones, 89% observed once, and the top ten hold approximately 1.9%. This sample's treatment: roughly 18 received Ad26.COV2.S at low or high dose, single or two shots; several received placebo; per-sample allocation not given. Specimen acquisition occurred on day 63 following the initial vaccine or placebo injection. The sample in question was peripheral blood, obtained in a trial of Ad26.COV2.S vaccine versus placebo. These receptors were collected from a person aged 18 to 59 who received the Ad26.COV2.S COVID-19 vaccine or a placebo.

The V and J genes are TRBV3-1 (or the pseudogene TRBV3-2) and TRBJ2-1; D might be TRBD1 (5 bases). Trimming took 4 bases from V and 4 from J, leaving 11 bases between them. The germline gives CDR1 LGHDT, CDR2 YNNKEL (reference sequence). The CDR3 extends over 14 amino acids. CDR3 sequence (DNA): TGTGCCAGCAGCCCCTTCCCAGGGTACAATGAGCAGTTCTTC. Translated: CASSPFPGYNEQFF.

The rearrangement uses TRBV6-1 and TRBJ1-2; D is unresolved. Trimming removed 3 bases at V and 6 bases at J, with 20 bases between. Germline CDR1 reads MNHNS; CDR2 reads SASEGT. This CDR3 region has 16 residues. CDR3 in amino acids: CASSDGVAQRLHGYTF. The CDR3 region has the DNA TGTGCCAGCAGTGACGGAGTGGCACAGAGATTGCATGGCTACACCTTC.

This clone was picked up one time. The chain couples TRBV18 to TRBJ1-2, with 8 bases lining up with TRBD1. Trimming removed 3 bases from V and 1 base from J; junction bases left unmatched: 4. This CDR3 region has 15 residues. CDR1 and CDR2 from the germline V gene are KGHSH and LQKENI. The CDR3 DNA is TGTGCCAGCTCACCCCGGGACAGGAGTAACTATGGCTACACCTTC. Translation gives CASSPRDRSNYGYTF.

The genes are TRBV28 and TRBJ1-4; 7 bases agree with TRBD1. CDR1 is MDHEN and CDR2 is SYDVKM in the germline V gene. V trimming: 6 bases; J trimming: 8 bases; junction bases outside the gene matches: 9. CDR3 size: 14 residues. The CDR3 DNA sequence: TGTGCCAGCAGAAAGGGCAGGGGGAAAGAAAAACTGTTTTTT. Residues: CASRKGRGKEKLFF. Drawing the rest from reference TRBV28 and TRBJ1-4, the complete variable domain is DVKVTQSSRYLVKRTGEKVFLECVQDMDHENMFWYRQDPGLGLRLIYFSYDVKMKEKGDIPEGYSVSREKKERFSLILESASTNQTSMYLCASRKGRGKEKLFFGSGTQLSVL.

This chain links TRBV11-3 with TRBJ2-3, with 9 bases lining up with TRBD2. Germline loops: CDR1 SGHNT, CDR2 YENEEA. The CDR3 loop spans 15 amino acids. With 4 bases clipped from V and 4 bases from J, the junction kept 6 bases outside the gene matches. CDR3 coding DNA: TGTGCCAGCAGCTCCGTAGCGGGAGTGCCAGATACGCAGTATTTT. Protein product: CASSSVAGVPDTQYF.

V gene TRBV14 combines with J gene TRBJ2-5; 10 positions agree with TRBD2. V trimming: 0 bases; J trimming: 4 bases; junction bases outside the gene matches: 8. CDR3 length: 17 residues. Germline loops: CDR1 SGHDN, CDR2 FVKESK. The CDR3 nucleotides read TGTGCCAGCAGCCAAGAAATGTCTAGCGGGAGCCGAGAGACCCAGTACTTC. It translates to CASSQEMSSGSRETQYF.

This clone came up once. This chain uses TRBV30 with TRBJ1-1; 7 bases line up with TRBD1. Germline assignment: CDR1 GTSNPN and CDR2 SVGIG (reference sequence). This CDR3 contains 15 residues. V shed 0 bases and J 0 bases; nucleotides not matched to a gene: 4. CDR3: CAWSVETGLNTEAFF. In DNA form, the CDR3 reads TGTGCCTGGAGTGTAGAGACAGGGTTGAACACTGAAGCTTTCTTT.

V and J are TRBV11-3 and TRBJ1-1; 9 nucleotides match TRBD1. The V segment lost 5 bases and the J segment 1 base; nucleotides outside the gene matches: 5. Per germline, CDR1 SGHNT and CDR2 YENEEA. The CDR3 totals 15 residues. CDR3 residues: CASSKRDRANTEAFF. CDR3 nucleotides: TGTGCCAGCAGCAAAAGGGACAGGGCGAACACTGAAGCTTTCTTT.

The V call is TRBV7-9, the J call TRBJ2-7, with no clear D. CDR1 and CDR2 from the germline V gene are SEHNR and FQNEAQ (reference sequence). Trimming took 4 bases from V and 2 from J, leaving 12 bases between them. The CDR3 is made up of 14 amino acids. The CDR3 DNA reads as TGTGCCAGCAGCTCGGGCCCATCCCCCTACGAGCAGTACTTC. This encodes CASSSGPSPYEQYF.

This clone was seen a few times. CDR3 protein: CASSPRPPTPKNTGELFF. CDR3 DNA: TGCGCCAGCAGCCCACGCCCACCGACACCCAAGAACACCGGGGAGCTGTTTTTT. This chain links TRBV4-1 with TRBJ2-2; D unclear. Germline V gene lookup returns CDR1 MGHRA and CDR2 YSYEKL. The V end was cut by 4 bases, the J end by 1 base, with 19 bases between. CDR3 size: 18 residues.

The chain has TRBV6-5 and TRBJ1-1, with 10 bases matching TRBD1. V lost 0 bases and J lost 10; bases outside the gene matches: 8. The CDR3 is 15 amino acids. Germline-derived CDR1 and CDR2 are MNHEY and SVGAGI. CDR3 bases: TGTGCCAGCAGTTACTCCGGGACAGGGGACCTTGGAGCTTTCTTT. Translated: CASSYSGTGDLGAFF.

V gene TRBV5-4 combines with J gene TRBJ2-7; tentatively, D is TRBD2 (7 bases). Trimming stripped 4 bases from V and 3 bases from J, with 17 bases between. CDR1 SGHNT and CDR2 YYREEE come from the germline V gene (reference sequence). This CDR3 has 15 amino acids. The CDR3 bases are TGTGCCAGCAGCCCTCTGGGGGGGCAAGGCTACGAGCAGTACTTC. It is translated as CASSPLGGQGYEQYF.

This chain connects TRBV28 to TRBJ2-1; D is perhaps TRBD1 (6 bases). Germline-derived CDR1 and CDR2 are MDHEN and SYDVKM. CDR3 size: 13 residues. The germline V and J ends were trimmed by 5 bases and 6 bases, with 11 bases remaining between them. DNA for the CDR3: TGTGCCAGCAGTACGTACAGGGCCAATGAGCAGTTCTTC. This translates into CASSTYRANEQFF.

The chain uses TRBV6-5 and TRBJ1-6; D ambiguous. Trimming removed 4 bases from V and 4 bases from J, with 14 bases in between. Germline-derived CDR1 and CDR2 are MNHEY and SVGAGI. This CDR3 is 16 amino acids long. CDR3 residues: CASSLVRTAYNSPLHF. CDR3 nucleotides: TGTGCCAGCAGTTTAGTGCGAACAGCATATAATTCACCCCTCCACTTT.

The chain has TRBV7-9 and TRBJ2-4, with D hard to call. This CDR3 spans 17 amino acids. Germline V gene data show CDR1 as SEHNR and CDR2 as FQNEAQ (reference sequence). V was shortened by 1 base and J by 0 bases, with 13 bases between the two germline ends. CDR3 bases: TGTGCCAGCAGCTTAGATCTCGGAGAAGTAGCCAAAAACATTCAGTACTTC. This translates into CASSLDLGEVAKNIQYF.

The rearrangement links TRBV5-1 to TRBJ2-2; D unclear. Trimming cost V 6 bases and J 8 bases, with 17 bases left between them. The CDR3 has 14 residues. Looked up from germline, CDR1 is SGHRS and CDR2 is YFSETQ. The CDR3 DNA is TGCGCCAGCAAATCGGACGGGCTGGGAGGGGAGCTGTTTTTT. Translation: CASKSDGLGGELFF.

The CDR3 nucleotides read TGCAGTGCCCAGAGAGACAATGAGCAGTTCTTC. Translating it yields CSAQRDNEQFF. The gene calls are TRBV20-1 and TRBJ2-1; D is unclear. Trimming shortened V by 6 bases and J by 5 bases, and 8 bases separated the two germline ends. Germline values: CDR1 DFQATT, CDR2 SNEGSKA (reference sequence). The length of the CDR3 is 11 residues.